The rows below give T cell receptor beta chains drawn from one sample of a study of cytomegalovirus exposure and HLA in healthy donors. Measured with immunoSEQ multiplex PCR; TCRdb has only the in-frame clones, and not every one. In the table there are fewer than 200,000 clones, around 80% of which are singletons. Sequencing was done on a sample of PBMCs. The receptor source for this set is a woman aged 30 to 39 in good health and CMV-seronegative. CDR3s include the opening cysteine and the closing phenylalanine or tryptophan. D genes are given only for firm matches. Part of the rows lack a size; the others show once, few, many or a class for expanded clones.

J gene | V gene | D gene | clone size | CDR3 protein | CDR3 DNA
TRBJ1-6 | TRBV10-2 | - | - | CASSEAGDGSPLHF | TGCGCCAGCAGTGAGGCCGGTGATGGTTCACCCCTCCACTTT
TRBJ2-5 | TRBV7-9 | TRBD2 | many | CASIAGGSGTQYF | TGTGCCAGCATAGCGGGGGGGTCGGGGACCCAGTACTTC
TRBJ2-3 | TRBV30 | TRBD1 | - | CAWIPAGSGQGIPDTQYF | TGTGCCTGGATCCCTGCCGGGTCGGGACAGGGGATCCCAGATACGCAGTATTTT
TRBJ2-2 | TRBV11-2 | - | - | CASSYPGLGPGELFF | TGTGCCAGCAGCTACCCCGGACTGGGCCCCGGGGAGCTGTTTTTT
TRBJ2-7 | TRBV11-2 | - | once | CASSLVSHEQYF | TGTGCCAGCAGCTTAGTCAGTCACGAGCAGTACTTC
TRBJ1-5 | TRBV7-9 | TRBD1 | - | CSSSLAAGQGNQPQHF | TGTTCCAGCAGCTTAGCAGCGGGACAGGGAAATCAGCCCCAGCATTTT
TRBJ2-7 | TRBV6-1 | - | - | CASSLEGPRPIEQYF | TGTGCCAGCAGCCTGGAGGGGCCAAGGCCCATCGAGCAGTACTTC
TRBJ1-5 | TRBV4-3 | - | - | CASSQGLRFQPQHF | TGCGCCAGCAGCCAAGGTTTGAGGTTTCAGCCCCAGCATTTT
TRBJ2-7 | TRBV4-1 | TRBD1 | few | CASSRTGDYEQYF | TGCGCCAGCAGTCGGACAGGTGACTACGAGCAGTACTTC
TRBJ2-1 | TRBV11-3 | TRBD2 | - | CASSLGLAANEQFF | TGTGCCAGCAGCTTAGGACTAGCGGCAAATGAGCAGTTCTTC
TRBJ2-1 | TRBV28 | - | - | CASSRDSTYNEQFF | TGTGCCAGCAGCCGGGACTCGACTTACAATGAGCAGTTCTTC
TRBJ2-1 | TRBV7-3 | TRBD2 | - | CASSPGLAGTSYNEQFF | TGTGCCAGCAGCCCGGGACTAGCGGGGACCTCCTACAATGAGCAGTTCTTC
TRBJ2-1 | TRBV9 | - | - | CASSVGLGNNEQFF | TGTGCCAGCAGCGTAGGGCTAGGCAATAATGAGCAGTTCTTC